The 2 T cell receptor beta chains given below trace back to one sample, sequenced in a study of T cell responses to AZD1222 COVID-19 vaccine (dated by TCRdb to the early 2020s). In the paper's terms, the time point label means: about 28 days (+/-7) after the second vaccine dose. Receptor amplification or capture employed the immunoSEQ multiplex PCR assay. TCRdb obtained this table from immuneACCESS and retained in-frame rearrangements with V and J assigned. These tables miss some clones; where compared with another copy, unresolved V genes account for less than half of the shortfall, and the remainder is unexplained. The sample table shows approximately 100,000 clones, and 70% to 90% are seen once. The leading ten clones occupy around 4.4% of the sample. Sequenced material: peripheral blood, taken 28 days after the second AZD1222 dose. The source is an adult who received the AZD1222 COVID-19 vaccine.

The chain employs TRBV28 and TRBJ1-1; no reliable D call. This CDR3 has 12 amino acids. Trimming shortened V by 5 bases and J by 1 base, and 5 bases separated the two germline ends. CDR1 MDHEN and CDR2 SYDVKM come from the germline V gene. The CDR3 DNA follows: TGTGCCAGCAGTGACCGGAACACTGAAGCTTTCTTT. Translating it yields CASSDRNTEAFF.

The chain recombines TRBV7-9 with TRBJ1-2, with 8 nucleotides matching TRBD1. Germline V lookup: CDR1 SEHNR, CDR2 FQNEAQ (reference sequence). The junction had 2 bases not matched to a gene; V was cut back by 4 bases and J by 4 bases. The CDR3 extends over 13 amino acids. CDR3 in amino acids: CASSSTGGYGYTF. The CDR3 region has the DNA TGTGCCAGCAGCTCCACAGGGGGCTATGGCTACACCTTC.